The sequence of this TCR beta chain was determined in a study of OX40 agonist ivuxolimab in advanced cancers. Some clones are missing from TCRdb's copy, which holds only in-frame ones; the method was immunoSEQ multiplex PCR. The sample has about 34,000 clones; about nine tenths are singletons. The CDR3 contains 14 residues. Germline assignment: CDR1 MDHEN and CDR2 SYDVKM. V was cut by 5 bases and J by 0 bases, with 11 bases left in between. The sequence derives from an adult with an advanced solid tumor such as melanoma, head and neck, liver or kidney cancer. The chain uses TRBV28 and TRBJ2-7, with no clear D. The sequenced sample was CD4+ or CD8+ T cells sorted from blood, obtained in a trial of the OX40 agonist ivuxolimab. In DNA, the CDR3 is TGTGCCAGCAGTCGCGAGGATTACTCCTACGAGCAGTACTTC. Translated, it gives CASSREDYSYEQYF.